These 20 T cell receptor beta chains share one sample of origin, sequenced in a study of blood T cells in healthy people across ages. The use of a sample-barcoded 5' primer and a J-beta primer mix characterized a second PCR of roughly 6 to 11 cycles. TCRdb re-analysed the 5' RACE reads in MiXCR, keeping a single row per CDR3 protein. The sample has about 1 million distinct CDR3 sequences, roughly 45% seen once; the top ten hold about 20%. Sequences were obtained from blood. Receptors were obtained from a woman in her sixties in good health.

V and J are TRBV27 and TRBJ2-7, with a weak D call TRBD2 (6 bases). CDR1 is MNHEY and CDR2 is SMNVEV in the germline V gene (reference sequence). Trimming removed 0 bases at V and 6 bases at J, with 15 bases between. This CDR3 spans 15 amino acids. CDR3 protein: CASSLSGRGVSEQYF. For the CDR3, the DNA is TGTGCCAGCAGTTTATCCGGGAGAGGGGTCTCCGAGCAGTACTTC.

For the CDR3, the DNA is TGTGCCAGCAGTGATGGGGTGGTAGGAGGGACCCAGTACTTC. As protein: CASSDGVVGGTQYF. This sequence joins TRBV25-1 and TRBJ2-7, with TRBD2 as a possible D gene (5 bases). Near its end, the DNA agrees better with TRBJ2-5, so the J call may be wrong. From germline, CDR1 is MGHDK and CDR2 SYGVNS. The CDR3 runs 14 residues.

This clonotype was seen a handful of times. The genes are TRBV9 and TRBJ2-3; 8 bases agree with TRBD2. With 1 base clipped from V and 7 bases from J, the junction kept 5 bases outside the gene matches. The V gene's germline CDR1 is SGDLS and CDR2 YYNGEE. The CDR3 is 14 residues long. The DNA for the CDR3 is TGTGCCAGCAGCGTATGGCGGGAGGAGAATACGCAGTATTTT. Translation: CASSVWREENTQYF. The entire variable domain, with the rest obtained from reference TRBV9 and TRBJ2-3, is as follows: DSGVTQTPKHLITATGQRVTLRCSPRSGDLSVYWYQQSLDQGLQFLIQYYNGEERAKGNILERFSAQQFPDLHSELNLSSLELGDSALYFCASSVWREENTQYFGPGTRLTVL.

The chain is built from TRBV12-3 or TRBV12-4 and TRBJ1-5; the D is unclear. V was pared by 5 bases and J by 5 bases, with 16 bases between. This CDR3 comprises 15 residues. CDR3: CASSPRPLDYQPQHF. The CDR3 bases are TGTGCCAGCAGTCCCCGTCCCCTCGATTATCAGCCCCAGCATTTT.

This clonotype was observed a handful of times. V gene TRBV12-3 or TRBV12-4 combines with J gene TRBJ1-2; weak D call: TRBD1 (5 bases). CDR3 length equals 13 residues. Trimming removed 2 bases at V and 6 bases at J, with 10 bases between. CDR3 nucleotides: TGTGCCAGCAGTTTACCCGGGGCCCATGGCTACACCTTC. This codes for CASSLPGAHGYTF.

The chain employs TRBV5-1 and TRBJ2-3, with 8 bases aligning to TRBD1. Germline CDR1 SGHRS, CDR2 YFSETQ. V dropped 4 bases and J dropped 6; count of bases not matched to a gene: 7. The CDR3 totals 14 residues. This CDR3 is CASSPRDRFDTQYF. The CDR3 DNA sequence: TGCGCCAGCAGCCCCCGGGACAGGTTCGATACGCAGTATTTT. The full variable domain, its missing parts supplied by reference TRBV5-1 and TRBJ2-3, is KAGVTQTPRYLIKTRGQQVTLSCSPISGHRSVSWYQQTPGQGLQFLFEYFSETQRNKGNFPGRFSGRQFSNSRSEMNVSTLELGDSALYLCASSPRDRFDTQYFGPGTRLTVL.

The sample holds a few counts of this clonotype. This chain links TRBV10-3 with TRBJ2-7; D ambiguous. Germline CDR1 is ENHRY and CDR2 is SYGVKD. The CDR3 loop spans 13 amino acids. The ends were cut back, 4 bases at V and 0 bases at J, with 7 bases in the middle. The CDR3 sequence is CAISAAGSYEQYF. CDR3 nucleotide sequence: TGTGCCATCAGTGCGGCAGGCTCCTACGAGCAGTACTTC.

The chain employs TRBV5-1 and TRBJ2-1; 9 bases line up with TRBD1. Germline V gene lookup returns CDR1 SGHRS and CDR2 YFSETQ. V dropped 0 bases and J dropped 3; count of bases not matched to a gene: 4. This CDR3 is 16 amino acids long. The CDR3 sequence: CASSLAPTGGYNEQFF. In nucleotides, the CDR3 is TGCGCCAGCAGCTTGGCCCCGACAGGGGGCTACAATGAGCAGTTCTTC.

The V and J genes are TRBV24-1 and TRBJ2-5; 9 bases line up with TRBD2. The CDR3 extends over 14 amino acids. J gave up 11 bases and V 3 bases, and 9 bases lay outside the gene matches. Germline CDR1 is KGHDR and CDR2 is SFDVKD. CDR3 residues: CATSDPGTSPEQYF. CDR3 DNA: TGTGCCACCAGTGATCCCGGGACTAGCCCTGAGCAGTACTTC.

This chain links TRBV6-5 with TRBJ2-5; tentative D call: TRBD2 (6 bases). Germline V gives CDR1 MNHEY, CDR2 SVGAGI. V was cut by 4 bases and J by 0 bases, with 12 bases left in between. This CDR3 region has 15 residues. The CDR3 nucleotides are TGTGCCAGCAGTTTTAGCGGTGCAAACCAAGAGACCCAGTACTTC. Amino acid sequence: CASSFSGANQETQYF.

The chain links TRBV9 to TRBJ2-5; the D is unclear. The DNA matches TRBJ2-7 better at its end, which makes the J call doubtful. Germline CDR1 and CDR2: SGDLS and YYNGEE. The CDR3 has 14 amino acids. In nucleotides, the CDR3 is TGTGCCAGCAGCCCTCCAGGCAGCGCTTACGAGCAGTACTTC. Its translation is CASSPPGSAYEQYF.

This clonotype was counted between two and nine times. The chain couples TRBV2 to TRBJ2-5, with D possibly being TRBD2 (6 bases). Germline values: CDR1 SNHLY, CDR2 FYNNEI. The CDR3 consists of 15 residues. The V and J ends lost 3 bases and 3 bases respectively, with 14 bases between them. The CDR3 loop reads CASSDQGRREETQYF. In DNA, the CDR3 is TGTGCCAGCAGTGATCAAGGGAGGCGAGAAGAGACCCAGTACTTC.

V gene TRBV2 combines with J gene TRBJ1-6; D gene ambiguous. The germline V and J ends were trimmed by 1 base and 3 bases, with 10 bases remaining between them. CDR1 is SNHLY, CDR2 FYNNEI, per germline. The CDR3 has 16 amino acids. CDR3 coding DNA: TGTGCCAGCAGTGAAGTGGAGTCGCGCTATAATTCACCCCTCCACTTT. It yields the protein CASSEVESRYNSPLHF.

The chain has TRBV28 and TRBJ2-7, with 9 bases identical to TRBD2. CDR1 is MDHEN, CDR2 SYDVKM, per germline. J lost 6 bases, V lost 3 bases, and 12 bases had no gene match. The CDR3 consists of 16 residues. The CDR3 is CASSLHPGSGSFEQYF. The CDR3 DNA reads TGTGCCAGCAGTTTGCACCCGGGTAGCGGGAGTTTCGAGCAGTACTTC. Together with reference TRBV28 and TRBJ2-7, the CDR3 gives the full variable domain: DVKVTQSSRYLVKRTGEKVFLECVQDMDHENMFWYRQDPGLGLRLIYFSYDVKMKEKGDIPEGYSVSREKKERFSLILESASTNQTSMYLCASSLHPGSGSFEQYFGPGTRLTVT.

Worth noting for this clonotype: An end of the junction differs from the germline gene, which may be a read error. This rearrangement joins TRBV11-2 to TRBJ2-7; 9 positions agree with TRBD1. Germline V gives CDR1 SGHAT, CDR2 FQNNGV. The length of the CDR3 is 15 residues. The CDR3 bases are TGTGACAGCAGCCAAACAGGGGGCGGTTCCTACGAGCAGTACTTC. Translation gives CDSSQTGGGSYEQYF. Filled out from reference TRBV11-2 and TRBJ2-7, the complete variable domain reads EAGVAQSPRYKIIEKRQSVAFWCNPISGHATLYWYQQILGQGPKLLIQFQNNGVVDDSQLPKDRFSAERLKGVDSTLKIQPAKLEDSAVYLCDSSQTGGGSYEQYFGPGTRLTVT.

The chain carries TRBV20-1 and TRBJ2-1, with TRBD1 matching 8 bases. CDR1 and CDR2 (germline): DFQATT, SNEGSKA (reference sequence). The CDR3 totals 13 residues. J gave up 13 bases and V 6 bases, and 14 bases lay outside the gene matches. The CDR3 sequence is CSAPTGVQETQFF. The DNA for the CDR3 is TGCAGTGCACCGACAGGGGTCCAAGAGACCCAGTTCTTC.

There are a few counts of this clonotype. The chain has TRBV7-3 and TRBJ2-7, with D maybe TRBD1 (6 bases). The better agreement between TRBJ2-5 and the DNA end casts doubt on the J call. The CDR3 consists of 15 residues. The germline gives CDR1 SGHTA, CDR2 FQGTGA. CDR3 sequence: CASSFGRTGKETQYF. CDR3 bases: TGTGCCAGCAGCTTCGGGCGAACAGGGAAAGAGACCCAGTACTTC.

The chain carries TRBV7-9 and TRBJ2-3; 8 nucleotides line up with TRBD1. The CDR3 is 16 amino acids. Germline loops: CDR1 SEHNR, CDR2 FQNEAQ (reference sequence). V gave up 8 bases and J gave up 5 bases; unmatched junction bases: 15. For the CDR3, the DNA is TGTGCCAGCGCCATGATGGACAGGGCAACGGTAGATACGCAGTATTTT. It yields the protein CASAMMDRATVDTQYF.

This clonotype is a singleton in its sample. The chain joins TRBV3-1 to TRBJ1-2; 7 nucleotides align to TRBD1. J was trimmed by 5 bases and V by 5 bases; bases with no gene match: 20. CDR3 size: 18 residues. Per germline, CDR1 LGHDT and CDR2 YNNKEL (reference sequence). CDR3 in amino acids: CASSGWGTDSSFTYGYTF. In nucleotides, the CDR3 is TGTGCCAGCAGCGGGTGGGGGACAGACTCCTCCTTCACTTATGGCTACACCTTC.

This clonotype was recorded many times. The chain uses TRBV4-1 and TRBJ2-1, with 7 bases that match TRBD2. V trimming: 3 bases; J trimming: 8 bases; junction bases outside the gene matches: 16. The CDR3 covers 17 residues. Germline lookup yields CDR1 MGHRA and CDR2 YSYEKL. CDR3 DNA: TGCGCCAGCAGCCACCCTTACGGGGCGGGAGTCGGCGATGAGCAGTTCTTC. The encoded protein is CASSHPYGAGVGDEQFF.